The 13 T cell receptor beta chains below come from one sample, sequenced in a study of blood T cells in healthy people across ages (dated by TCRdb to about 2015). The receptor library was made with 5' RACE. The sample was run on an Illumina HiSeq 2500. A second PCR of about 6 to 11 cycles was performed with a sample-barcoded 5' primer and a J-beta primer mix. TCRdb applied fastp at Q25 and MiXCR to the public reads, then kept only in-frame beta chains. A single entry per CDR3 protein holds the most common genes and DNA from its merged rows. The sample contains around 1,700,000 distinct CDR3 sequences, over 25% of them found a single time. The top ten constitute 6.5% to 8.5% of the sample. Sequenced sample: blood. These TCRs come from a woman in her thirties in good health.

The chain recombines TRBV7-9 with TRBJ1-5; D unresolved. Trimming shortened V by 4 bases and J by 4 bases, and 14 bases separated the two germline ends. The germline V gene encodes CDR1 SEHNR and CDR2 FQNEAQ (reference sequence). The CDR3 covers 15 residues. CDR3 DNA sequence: TGTGCCAGCAGCTCTCTCCCGACGGATAATCAGCCCCAGCATTTT. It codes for CASSSLPTDNQPQHF.

DNA for the CDR3: TGTGCCAGCAGCCAAGGCGGGACTACCGATGAGCAGTTCTTC. Translation: CASSQGGTTDEQFF. The chain recombines TRBV5-5 with TRBJ2-1, with TRBD2 matching over 7 bases. There are 14 residues in the CDR3. Germline CDR1 SGHKS, CDR2 YYEKEE (reference sequence). V lost 4 bases to trimming and J lost 8 bases; unmatched junction nucleotides: 9.

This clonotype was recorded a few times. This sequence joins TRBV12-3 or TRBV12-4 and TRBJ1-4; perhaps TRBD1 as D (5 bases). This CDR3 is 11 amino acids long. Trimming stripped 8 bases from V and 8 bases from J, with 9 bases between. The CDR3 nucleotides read TGTGCCAGCCGAAAGGGGGAAAAACTGTTTTTT. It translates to CASRKGEKLFF.

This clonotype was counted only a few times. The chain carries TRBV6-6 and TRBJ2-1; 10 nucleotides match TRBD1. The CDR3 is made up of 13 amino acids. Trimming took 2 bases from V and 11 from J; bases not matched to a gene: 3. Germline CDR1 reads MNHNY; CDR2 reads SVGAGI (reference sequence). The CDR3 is CASSYPDRGQQFF. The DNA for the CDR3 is TGTGCCAGCAGTTACCCCGACAGGGGGCAGCAGTTCTTC.

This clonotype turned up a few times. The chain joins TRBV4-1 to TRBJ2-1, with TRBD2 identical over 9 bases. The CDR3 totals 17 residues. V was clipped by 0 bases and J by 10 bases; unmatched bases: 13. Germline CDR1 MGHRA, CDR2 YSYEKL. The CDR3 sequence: CASSQEESGGSYREQFF. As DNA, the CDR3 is TGCGCCAGCAGCCAAGAAGAAAGCGGGGGGTCATACCGGGAGCAGTTCTTC.

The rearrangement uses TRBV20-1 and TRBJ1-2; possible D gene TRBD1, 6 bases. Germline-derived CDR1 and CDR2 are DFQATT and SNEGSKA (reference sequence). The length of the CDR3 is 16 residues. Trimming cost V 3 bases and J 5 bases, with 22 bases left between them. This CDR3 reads CSASLVAGRGDYGYTF. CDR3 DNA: TGCAGTGCTAGTCTCGTTGCAGGCAGGGGAGATTATGGCTACACCTTC.

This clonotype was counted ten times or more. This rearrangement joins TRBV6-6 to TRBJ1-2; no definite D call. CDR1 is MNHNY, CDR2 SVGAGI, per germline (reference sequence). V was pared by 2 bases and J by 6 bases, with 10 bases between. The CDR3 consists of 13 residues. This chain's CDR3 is CASSYLINDGYTF. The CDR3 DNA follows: TGTGCCAGCAGTTACCTCATAAACGATGGCTACACCTTC.

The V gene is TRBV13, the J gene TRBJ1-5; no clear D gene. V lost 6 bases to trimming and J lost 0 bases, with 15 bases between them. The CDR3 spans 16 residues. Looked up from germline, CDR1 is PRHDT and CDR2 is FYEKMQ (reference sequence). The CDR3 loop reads CASSSGGGNSNQPQHF. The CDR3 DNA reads TGTGCCAGCAGTTCCGGCGGAGGAAATAGCAATCAGCCCCAGCATTTT.

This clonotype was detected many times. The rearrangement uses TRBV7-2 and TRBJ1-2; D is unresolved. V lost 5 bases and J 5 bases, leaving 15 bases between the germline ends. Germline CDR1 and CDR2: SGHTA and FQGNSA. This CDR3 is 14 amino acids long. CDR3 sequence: CASSPLGPKYGYTF. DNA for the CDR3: TGTGCCAGCAGCCCCCTCGGGCCCAAATATGGCTACACCTTC. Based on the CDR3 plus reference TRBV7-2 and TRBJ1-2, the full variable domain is GAGVSQSPSNKVTEKGKDVELRCDPISGHTALYWYRQSLGQGLEFLIYFQGNSAPDKSGLPSDRFSAERTGGSVSTLTIQRTQQEDSAVYLCASSPLGPKYGYTFGSGTRLTVV.

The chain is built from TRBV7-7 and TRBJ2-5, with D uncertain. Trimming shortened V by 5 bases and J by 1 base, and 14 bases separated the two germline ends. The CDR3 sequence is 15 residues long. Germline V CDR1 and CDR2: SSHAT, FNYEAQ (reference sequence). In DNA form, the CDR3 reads TGTGCCAGCAGCAGTACGCCAACTCCCCAAGAGACCCAGTACTTC. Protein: CASSSTPTPQETQYF.

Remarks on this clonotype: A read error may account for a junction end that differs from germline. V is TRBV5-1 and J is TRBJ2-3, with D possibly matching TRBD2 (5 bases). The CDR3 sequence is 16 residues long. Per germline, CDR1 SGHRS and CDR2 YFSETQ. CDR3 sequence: CASSPTGVGSTDTLYF. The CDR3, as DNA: TGCGCCAGCAGCCCGACCGGGGTTGGAAGCACAGATACGCTGTATTTT. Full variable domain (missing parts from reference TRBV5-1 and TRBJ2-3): KAGVTQTPRYLIKTRGQQVTLSCSPISGHRSVSWYQQTPGQGLQFLFEYFSETQRNKGNFPGRFSGRQFSNSRSEMNVSTLELGDSALYLCASSPTGVGSTDTLYFGPGTRLTVL.

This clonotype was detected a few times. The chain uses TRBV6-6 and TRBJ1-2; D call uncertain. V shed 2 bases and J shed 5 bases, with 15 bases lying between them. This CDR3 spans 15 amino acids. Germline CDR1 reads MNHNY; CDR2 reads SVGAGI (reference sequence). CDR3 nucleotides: TGTGCCAGCAGTTACCCCACCGGGGTACAATATGGCTACACCTTC. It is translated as CASSYPTGVQYGYTF.

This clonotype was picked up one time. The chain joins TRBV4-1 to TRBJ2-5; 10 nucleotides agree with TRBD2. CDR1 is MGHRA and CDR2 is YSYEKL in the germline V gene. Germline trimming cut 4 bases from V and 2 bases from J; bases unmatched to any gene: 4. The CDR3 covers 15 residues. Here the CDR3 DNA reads TGCGCCAGCAGCCGAGTACTAGCGGGGCAAGAGACCCAGTACTTC. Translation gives CASSRVLAGQETQYF.